The 24 T cell receptor beta chains listed next were all sequenced from one sample in a study of monozygotic twins with inflammatory bowel disease. TCRdb re-called the 5' RACE reads; one entry per CDR3 protein, DNA not given. This table holds about 300,000 distinct CDR3 sequences. Sequencing was carried out using blood. The receptors shown here come from a human donor with ulcerative colitis or Crohn's disease, or a healthy co-twin of an affected twin (not recorded which).

The chain uses TRBV6-5 and TRBJ1-6; with no DNA, the TCRdb D assignment of TRBD1 cannot be verified. The CDR3 contains 13 residues. The V gene's germline CDR1 is MNHEY and CDR2 SVGAGI. CDR3 protein: CATRGTGDSPLHF.

This chain links TRBV5-1 with TRBJ2-7. From germline, CDR1 is SGHRS and CDR2 YFSETQ. CDR3 size: 12 residues. CDR3 sequence reads: CASSIDNYEQYF.

The gene calls are TRBV2 and TRBJ2-7; no DNA is available, so the TRBD2 call from TCRdb remains unchecked. Germline lookup yields CDR1 SNHLY and CDR2 FYNNEI. This CDR3 has 17 amino acids. CDR3 protein: CASSDSLSSGSGDEQYF.

The rearrangement joins TRBV6-5 to TRBJ1-5. CDR3 length: 13 residues. CDR1 is MNHEY and CDR2 is SVGAGI in the germline V gene. CDR3 in amino acids: CASSYRLGQPQHF.

The V and J genes are TRBV6-5 and TRBJ2-7. Germline assignment: CDR1 MNHEY and CDR2 SVGAGI. The CDR3 consists of 13 residues. The CDR3 protein is CASSYSKTAGLLF.

V and J are TRBV15 and TRBJ2-3; TCRdb outputs TRBD1, but without DNA this stays unchecked. This CDR3 has 14 amino acids. The germline CDR1 and CDR2 sequences are LNHNV and YYDKDF (reference sequence). Here the CDR3 reads CATSSREAKDTQYF.

The chain employs TRBV7-2 and TRBJ2-7. This CDR3 is built from 12 residues. Per the germline V gene, CDR1 is SGHTA and CDR2 is FQGNSA. Here the CDR3 reads CASSLYSAEQYF.

The chain recombines TRBV20-1 with TRBJ2-7; there is no DNA to check the TCRdb D call of TRBD1. The CDR3 has 13 residues. Germline CDR1 reads DFQATT; CDR2 reads SNEGSKA (reference sequence). The CDR3 here is CSAETGGGYEQYF.

The chain joins TRBV29-1 to TRBJ2-1; the D call from TCRdb, TRBD1, cannot be confirmed without DNA. Germline V lookup: CDR1 SQVTM, CDR2 ANQGSEA. The CDR3 loop spans 17 amino acids. The CDR3 here is CSVAGVQGQQRYNEQFF.

This chain uses TRBV5-1 with TRBJ1-1. The CDR3 is made up of 14 amino acids. Germline V gives CDR1 SGHRS, CDR2 YFSETQ. Here the CDR3 reads CASQERGGDTEAFF. The complete variable domain, with remaining parts taken from reference TRBV5-1 and TRBJ1-1, reads KAGVTQTPRYLIKTRGQQVTLSCSPISGHRSVSWYQQTPGQGLQFLFEYFSETQRNKGNFPGRFSGRQFSNSRSEMNVSTLELGDSALYLCASQERGGDTEAFFGQGTRLTVV.

The chain recombines TRBV9 with TRBJ1-5; without DNA, the TCRdb call of TRBD1 cannot be checked. The CDR3 is 15 residues long. The germline V gene encodes CDR1 SGDLS and CDR2 YYNGEE. This CDR3 reads CASSVSWGAGQPQHF.

CDR3 sequence: CASSLEGLAGNEQYF. The chain links TRBV7-2 to TRBJ2-7; TCRdb selects TRBD2, and the lack of DNA leaves this call unchecked. Germline values: CDR1 SGHTA, CDR2 FQGNSA. The CDR3 spans 15 residues.

This chain connects TRBV7-2 to TRBJ1-2; absent DNA, TCRdb's TRBD1 call cannot be checked. The germline V gene encodes CDR1 SGHTA and CDR2 FQGNSA. This CDR3 spans 13 amino acids. This CDR3 is CASRHGQGYGYTF.

The chain couples TRBV6-5 to TRBJ1-3. CDR1 is MNHEY and CDR2 is SVGAGI in the germline V gene. The CDR3 has 16 residues. This chain's CDR3 is CASSYSRGGAGNTIYF.

V gene TRBV20-1 combines with J gene TRBJ1-2; without DNA, the TCRdb call of TRBD1 cannot be checked. The CDR3 has 11 residues. In germline, CDR1 is DFQATT, CDR2 SNEGSKA (reference sequence). CDR3 amino acids: CSAPRNYGYTF.

The V call is TRBV15, the J call TRBJ1-5; TCRdb's assignment of TRBD1 cannot be checked, as there is no DNA. Germline values: CDR1 LNHNV, CDR2 YYDKDF (reference sequence). The CDR3 has 15 residues. CDR3: CATSISLSSNQPQHF.

This rearrangement joins TRBV28 to TRBJ2-1. The germline CDR1 and CDR2 sequences are MDHEN and SYDVKM. The length of the CDR3 is 15 residues. CDR3 sequence reads: CASSSKSGSYNEQFF.

V gene TRBV27 combines with J gene TRBJ1-2; TCRdb's D gene call, TRBD1, goes unchecked for lack of DNA. The CDR3 has 13 residues. Germline CDR1 and CDR2: MNHEY and SMNVEV (reference sequence). This CDR3 reads CASRRTGGNGYTF.

The rearrangement uses TRBV5-1 and TRBJ2-7; no DNA is available, so the TRBD2 call from TCRdb remains unchecked. The CDR3 contains 16 residues. Germline V gene lookup returns CDR1 SGHRS and CDR2 YFSETQ. The CDR3 spells CASSLDGSGGSYEQYF.

The CDR3 loop is CSAREQTSTDTQYF. The J gene is TRBJ2-3, the V gene TRBV20-1. CDR1 and CDR2 (germline): DFQATT, SNEGSKA (reference sequence). The CDR3 is made up of 14 amino acids.

The CDR3 spells CASSPGGQFETQYF. The V gene is TRBV5-1, the J gene TRBJ2-5; TCRdb selects TRBD1, and the lack of DNA leaves this call unchecked. The CDR3 extends over 14 amino acids. From germline, CDR1 is SGHRS and CDR2 YFSETQ.

The chain couples TRBV2 to TRBJ2-1; TCRdb's D gene call, TRBD1, goes unchecked for lack of DNA. The CDR3 sequence is 13 residues long. Per the germline V gene, CDR1 is SNHLY and CDR2 is FYNNEI. The CDR3 protein is CASSAGQVFEQFF.

This chain connects TRBV6-1 to TRBJ2-7; as DNA is missing, the TRBD1 call by TCRdb cannot be tested. From germline, CDR1 is MNHNS and CDR2 SASEGT. The CDR3 is 15 residues long. The chain's CDR3 is CASSAPGQGNYEQYF.

V usage is TRBV20-1 and J usage is TRBJ2-7; TCRdb returns TRBD1, unconfirmable since there is no DNA. The CDR3 runs to 13 residues. CDR1 is DFQATT, CDR2 SNEGSKA, per germline (reference sequence). CDR3 region: CSAPRQGAYEQYF.